Sequencing of this TCR beta chain was carried out in a study of blood T cell repertoires in COVID-19. Study-wide context: Sites across the United States, Italy and Spain contributed samples from acute and convalescent COVID-19.

In this sample, this clone turned up a few times. This CDR3 contains 17 residues. Authors' processing steps: Amplifying reference gene primers gave estimates of nucleated cell counts. Only in-frame clones appear in the TCRdb table, and some are missing; sequencing was by immunoSEQ multiplex PCR. V, J and clone size are taken as reported in that table, and D and trimming were inferred from the DNA itself. The sample holds 100,000 or so clones; 75% to 85% are singletons and the top ten take about 13%. V usage is TRBV21-1 and J usage is TRBJ1-5; TRBD1 was called by the table and not checked on the DNA. TRBV21-1 is an annotated pseudogene. Sequencing was carried out using peripheral blood. This clonotype originated in a human donor in a cohort sampled during active COVID-19. The CDR3 region has the DNA TGTGCCAGCAGCAAAGCTAATGGGGGCGCGTACAATCAGCCCCAGCATTTT. It translates to CASSKANGGAYNQPQHF.